This T cell receptor beta chain was recovered during a study of vaccination effects on CD4 cells after COVID-19. Study information: Sample collection from two convalescent patients occurred 16 days and one week before vaccination. Study-wide findings and caveats: Few convalescent patients were studied, and early post-infection samples were lacking.

Deletions cut 5 bases from V and 5 bases from J, with 18 bases between. CDR1 and CDR2 (germline): SGHNT, YENEEA. This CDR3 has 15 amino acids. The protocol was immunoSEQ multiplex PCR, while the TCRdb copy is restricted to in-frame clones and leaves out a portion. In the table there are about 70,000 clones, 73% of which are singletons. Concerning this clone itself: The antigen is unknown.

CD4+ T cells specific for antigen were expanded with viral peptide pools by the ViraFEST assay before sequencing. Once cultured for around 11 days, the cells underwent separation to obtain CD4+ T cells. PCR confirmed that the person was infected with SARS-CoV-2 between March and December 2020. The researchers cultured some 2.1 million PBMC per well with approximately 10 IU/ml IL-2 and approximately 10 ug/ml peptides. The authors replaced half the medium with IL-2 medium on days 3 and 7. Source: CD4+ T cells from PBMCs cultured with HIV peptides, taken before COVID-19 vaccination. Indicated subset: HIV-1 Nef peptide pool negative control/reference culture. The chain employs TRBV11-3 and TRBJ2-5; D perhaps matches TRBD2 (6 bases). The TCR was taken from a human donor who had a prior SARS-CoV-2 infection. CDR3 in amino acids: CASSNEAGGDETQYF. The CDR3, as DNA: TGTGCCAGCAGCAACGAGGCAGGAGGGGATGAGACCCAGTACTTC.